This TCR beta chain is drawn from a study of blood T cell repertoires in COVID-19. CDR1 is SGHDT, CDR2 YYEEEE, per germline. This CDR3 spans 15 amino acids. J lost 4 bases, V lost 4 bases, and 11 bases had no gene match. What the recovered Cohort 3 donors had was two negative PCRs, clearance, or symptom resolution. Here immunoSEQ multiplex PCR was the method, and the copy in TCRdb shows in-frame clones only, minus some. The sample contains 140,000 to 150,000 clones, 80% to 90% of which appear only once. The table lists this clone with a few counts. Sequencing used PBMCs or T cells enriched from blood (not recorded which). The rearrangement links TRBV5-6 to TRBJ2-7, with TRBD2 matching 7 bases. This TCR came from a man aged 50 to 59 who had recovered from COVID-19. The CDR3, as DNA: TGTGCCAGCAGCCCTACCGGGACTAACCTATACGAGCAGTACTTC. This sequence encodes CASSPTGTNLYEQYF.